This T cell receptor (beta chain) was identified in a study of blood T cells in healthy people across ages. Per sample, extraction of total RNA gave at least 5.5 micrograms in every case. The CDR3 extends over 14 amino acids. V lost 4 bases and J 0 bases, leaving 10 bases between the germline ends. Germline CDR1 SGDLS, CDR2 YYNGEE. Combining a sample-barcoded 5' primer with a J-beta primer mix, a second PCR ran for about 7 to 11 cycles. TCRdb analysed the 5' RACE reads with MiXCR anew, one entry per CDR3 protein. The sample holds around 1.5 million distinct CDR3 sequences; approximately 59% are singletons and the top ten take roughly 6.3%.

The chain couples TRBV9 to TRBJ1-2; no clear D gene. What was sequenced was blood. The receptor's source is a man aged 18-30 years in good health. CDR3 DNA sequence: TGTGCCAGCAGCATGACACCAGCTAACTATGGCTACACCTTC. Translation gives CASSMTPANYGYTF.